The clone carrying this T cell receptor beta chain was observed once. This entry belongs to a study of blood T cell repertoires in COVID-19. Study summary: The study drew acute and convalescent COVID-19 samples from the United States, Italy and Spain. PBMCs, B-cell-depleted T cells, or T cells were the source of the cDNA or gDNA that made up the material.

The CDR3 has 15 amino acids. Between the trimmed V and J ends, which lost 4 bases and 3 bases, there was a span of 16 bases. In germline, CDR1 is LNHDA, CDR2 SQIVND (reference sequence). As processed by the authors: Reference gene primer amplification in the assay estimated nucleated cell counts. Profiling relied on immunoSEQ multiplex PCR, and the TCRdb table lists in-frame clones only, not all of them. The V and J calls and clone size come from that table; D and trimming were worked out from the DNA. The sample has fewer than 150,000 clones, 78% seen once. The gene calls are TRBV19 and TRBJ2-7; tentative D call: TRBD1 (6 bases). Specimen: peripheral blood. The TCR sequence derives from a man in his sixties who had recovered from COVID-19. CDR3 residues: CASSSQGSSLYEQYF. CDR3 DNA sequence: TGTGCCAGTAGTAGCCAGGGGTCCAGCCTCTACGAGCAGTACTTC.